This note documents a single T cell receptor (beta chain) sequence. Its specificity is not known. These data come from a study of PD-L1 blockade in urothelial cancer. Study-level information: From 2014, patients received atezolizumab, given as 1,200 mg intravenously every 3 weeks. Study conclusions and caveats: Sub-median blood TCR clonality before treatment predicted longer survival.

V lost 4 bases, J lost 1 base, and 7 bases stayed unmatched. Germline loops: CDR1 SGHRS, CDR2 YFSETQ. The CDR3 has 17 amino acids. The data were produced by immunoSEQ multiplex PCR, yet TCRdb's version contains in-frame clones alone and is incomplete. The data contain approximately 100,000 clones, around 85% of them singletons. This rearrangement joins TRBV5-1 to TRBJ2-2; TRBD2 agrees at 10 bases. This specimen was PBMCs, taken around atezolizumab (anti-PD-L1) treatment. The origin of this receptor is a man between 50 and 59 years old with urothelial cancer. DNA of the CDR3: TGCGCCAGCAGCAGGACCGGGACTAGCGAGAACACCGGGGAGCTGTTTTTT. Protein product: CASSRTGTSENTGELFF.